This T cell receptor (beta chain) was recovered during a study of tissue T cells after allogeneic stem cell transplantation. Whole-study results and caveats: The study did not identify alloreactive or antigen-specific tissue TCRs, and some clones might be persisting host cells.

Assay used: immunoSEQ multiplex PCR; TCRdb lists only in-frame clones, some missing. The sample has 10,000 to 15,000 clones, about 73% seen once. A word on this clone: Its antigen is unknown. Other DNA sequences in this sample translate to the same CDR3.

The V and J ends lost 2 bases and 2 bases respectively, with 7 bases between them. There are 13 residues in the CDR3. Germline CDR1 reads MNHEY; CDR2 reads SVGEGT. This clonotype was sampled from a woman aged 18 to 55 with breast cancer. The sample here was tissue from the right colon, taken at autopsy. This chain connects TRBV6-2 or TRBV6-3 to TRBJ2-7; D is unclear. The CDR3 spells CASSYVAAYEQYF. In nucleotides, the CDR3 is TGTGCCAGCAGTTACGTCGCAGCCTACGAGCAGTACTTC.